Below, 29 T cell receptor beta chains from the same sample are listed, as sequenced in a study of identifying expanded T cells in peripheral blood. Only in-frame clones appear in the TCRdb table, and some are missing; sequencing was by immunoSEQ multiplex PCR. Altogether about 110,000 clones are present, 88% being singletons, with the ten largest covering 7.5% to 9.5%. Material for sequencing was blood. Receptors were obtained from a person aged 18 to 75 in good health.

The genes are TRBV27 and TRBJ1-2; weak D call: TRBD1 (5 bases). With 6 bases removed from V and 8 bases from J, the gap between germline ends came to 22 bases. CDR1 is MNHEY, CDR2 SMNVEV, per germline (reference sequence). This CDR3 spans 15 amino acids. DNA of the CDR3: TGTGCCAGCAGGCTTCAAGGTGACGGGGCATCGGGCTACACCTTC. It codes for CASRLQGDGASGYTF.

The gene calls are TRBV6-4 and TRBJ2-2; D gene unclear. V lost 4 bases, J lost 4 bases, and 10 bases lay in between. Germline CDR1 reads MRHNA; CDR2 reads SNTAGT. This CDR3 region has 14 residues. This CDR3 is CASSAQSSTGELFF. DNA for the CDR3: TGTGCCAGCAGTGCTCAGAGTTCCACCGGGGAGCTGTTTTTT.

The chain recombines TRBV9 with TRBJ1-1, with 10 nucleotides matching TRBD1. From germline, CDR1 is SGDLS and CDR2 YYNGEE. This CDR3 is 15 amino acids long. V shed 3 bases and J 11 bases; nucleotides not matched to a gene: 13. For the CDR3, the DNA is TGTGCCAGCAGCGCTCAAACCGGGACAGGGGATAGGGCTTTCTTT. Protein sequence: CASSAQTGTGDRAFF.

J is TRBJ1-4 and V is TRBV23-1, with D uncertain. TRBV23-1 is sorted into the ORF group, with uncertain function. The CDR3 sequence is 12 residues long. V was pared by 10 bases and J by 4 bases, with 10 bases between. CDR3 protein: CAISIYNEKLFF. CDR3 nucleotides: TGCGCCATCTCTATTTATAATGAAAAACTGTTTTTT.

The chain joins TRBV7-9 to TRBJ2-5; D not resolved. V shed 9 bases and J shed 2 bases, with 16 bases lying between them. CDR3 size: 14 residues. Germline CDR1 and CDR2: SEHNR and FQNEAQ (reference sequence). The CDR3 spells CASTPRLEQETQYF. The DNA of the CDR3 is TGTGCCAGTACCCCCCGGCTAGAACAAGAGACCCAGTACTTC.

The DNA for the CDR3 is TGTGCCAGCAGCTTAGCTCCGCACCAAGAGACCCAGTACTTC. Its protein is CASSLAPHQETQYF. The chain recombines TRBV7-2 with TRBJ2-5; no definite D call. The CDR3 totals 14 residues. The germline V gene has CDR1 SGHTA and CDR2 FQGNSA. V lost 0 bases to trimming and J lost 0 bases, with 5 bases between them.

CDR3 residues: CATLGAYGDEQFF. CDR3 sequence (DNA): TGTGCCACCCTAGGAGCCTACGGGGATGAGCAGTTCTTC. The rearrangement uses TRBV19 and TRBJ2-1, with D possibly TRBD2 on 5 matching bases. This CDR3 comprises 13 residues. V was cut by 10 bases and J by 8 bases, with 18 bases left in between. From germline, CDR1 is LNHDA and CDR2 SQIVND (reference sequence).

This sequence joins TRBV9 and TRBJ2-2, with D perhaps matching TRBD1 (6 bases). V shed 3 bases and J shed 3 bases, with 18 bases lying between them. This CDR3 has 17 amino acids. Germline V CDR1 and CDR2: SGDLS, YYNGEE. CDR3 DNA: TGTGCCAGCAGCGACGGATGGGGGCGCAAGGACACCGGGGAGCTGTTTTTT. As protein: CASSDGWGRKDTGELFF.

CDR3 region: CASSEIRRNTEAFF. The CDR3 DNA reads as TGTGCCAGCAGTGAAATCAGAAGAAACACTGAAGCTTTCTTT. The V and J genes are TRBV6-1 and TRBJ1-1; D call uncertain. The CDR3 spans 14 residues. V lost 2 bases, J lost 2 bases, and 9 bases lay in between. Germline V gene lookup returns CDR1 MNHNS and CDR2 SASEGT.

This rearrangement joins TRBV10-1 to TRBJ2-7; D remains ambiguous. Looked up from germline, CDR1 is WNHNN and CDR2 is SYGVQD (reference sequence). The CDR3 length is 12 residues. V lost 2 bases, J lost 3 bases, and 5 bases lay in between. The CDR3 DNA sequence: TGCGCCAGCAGTGAGAACAGCTACGAGCAGTACTTC. Translated, it gives CASSENSYEQYF.

The chain combines TRBV2 with TRBJ2-6; D is perhaps TRBD1 (5 bases). With 8 bases removed from V and 3 bases from J, the gap between germline ends came to 14 bases. The CDR3 runs 15 residues. Germline assignment: CDR1 SNHLY and CDR2 FYNNEI. The chain's CDR3 is CASAWGSSGANVLTF. The CDR3 coding sequence is TGTGCCAGCGCATGGGGCAGCAGTGGGGCCAACGTCCTGACTTTC.

The rearrangement links TRBV6-1 to TRBJ2-5, with D uncertain. This CDR3 is built from 15 residues. The V gene's germline CDR1 is MNHNS and CDR2 SASEGT. V dropped 2 bases and J dropped 5 bases, with 15 bases sitting between them. The CDR3 DNA follows: TGTGCCAGCAGTGAAAGGTTGGGTTTGGGGGAGACCCAGTACTTC. This encodes CASSERLGLGETQYF.

The J gene is TRBJ2-7, the V gene TRBV7-2; weak D call: TRBD1 (6 bases). The germline V gene has CDR1 SGHTA and CDR2 FQGNSA. CDR3 length equals 13 residues. Trimming took 0 bases from V and 7 from J, leaving 10 bases between them. Here the CDR3 DNA reads TGTGCCAGCAGCTTAGCGAACAGGGAAGAGCAGTACTTC. It yields the protein CASSLANREEQYF. Full variable domain (rest looked up from reference TRBV7-2 and TRBJ2-7): GAGVSQSPSNKVTEKGKDVELRCDPISGHTALYWYRQSLGQGLEFLIYFQGNSAPDKSGLPSDRFSAERTGGSVSTLTIQRTQQEDSAVYLCASSLANREEQYFGPGTRLTVT.

This clone was seen once. The chain has TRBV5-4 and TRBJ2-1; TRBD2 aligns across 7 bases. The V gene end was trimmed by 0 bases and the J gene end by 6 bases; junction bases not matched to a gene: 12. This CDR3 comprises 17 residues. The germline gives CDR1 SGHNT, CDR2 YYREEE (reference sequence). The CDR3 loop is CASSLDPLAGLVNEQFF. CDR3 DNA sequence: TGTGCCAGCAGCTTGGACCCCTTAGCGGGCCTAGTCAATGAGCAGTTCTTC.

The CDR3 coding sequence is TGTGCCAGCAGGGGCGATGGAGGGCGGACAAATTCACCCCTCCACTTT. It codes for CASRGDGGRTNSPLHF. The gene calls are TRBV2 and TRBJ1-6; D perhaps matches TRBD1 (5 bases). Germline V gene data show CDR1 as SNHLY and CDR2 as FYNNEI. The CDR3 runs 16 residues. Trimming removed 6 bases from V and 7 bases from J, with 19 bases in between.

In this sample, this clone turned up a few times. The chain has TRBV19 and TRBJ1-2, with D uncertain. Trimming shortened V by 7 bases and J by 5 bases, and 14 bases separated the two germline ends. This CDR3 contains 13 residues. Germline lookup yields CDR1 LNHDA and CDR2 SQIVND (reference sequence). CDR3 amino acids: CASNGGFEYGYTF. CDR3 DNA sequence: TGTGCCAGTAACGGCGGGTTCGAGTATGGCTACACCTTC.

This clone was detected only a few times. The CDR3 DNA reads TGCGCCAGCAGCCAAGAATACAGGGAGGATTCACCCCTCCACTTT. As protein: CASSQEYREDSPLHF. V and J are TRBV4-1 and TRBJ1-6; D possibly corresponds to TRBD1 (6 bases). Trimming removed 0 bases from V and 8 bases from J, with 11 bases in between. The germline V gene has CDR1 MGHRA and CDR2 YSYEKL. CDR3 length: 15 residues.

The rearrangement links TRBV11-2 to TRBJ1-1; no firm D call. CDR3 size: 13 residues. The germline gives CDR1 SGHAT, CDR2 FQNNGV. The germline V and J ends were trimmed by 5 bases and 2 bases, with 9 bases remaining between them. The CDR3 protein is CASSVQENTEAFF. For the CDR3, the DNA is TGTGCCAGCAGCGTACAAGAAAACACTGAAGCTTTCTTT.

By share of the sample, this clone is medium-sized. The CDR3, as DNA: TGTGCCAGCAGCGTAGGGGGCGGCTATGGCTACACCTTC. This encodes CASSVGGGYGYTF. J is TRBJ1-2 and V is TRBV9; TRBD1 might be the D (5 bases). In germline, CDR1 is SGDLS, CDR2 YYNGEE. The CDR3 consists of 13 residues. Trimming removed 0 bases from V and 4 bases from J, with 7 bases in between. Complete variable domain (other parts from reference TRBV9 and TRBJ1-2): DSGVTQTPKHLITATGQRVTLRCSPRSGDLSVYWYQQSLDQGLQFLIQYYNGEERAKGNILERFSAQQFPDLHSELNLSSLELGDSALYFCASSVGGGYGYTFGSGTRLTVV.

This clone appeared once. The rearrangement links TRBV6-5 to TRBJ2-7; 7 bases line up with TRBD2. J was trimmed by 3 bases and V by 8 bases; bases with no gene match: 13. Germline-derived CDR1 and CDR2 are MNHEY and SVGAGI. This CDR3 has 15 amino acids. CDR3 in amino acids: CASGPPGGGRYEQYF. The CDR3 DNA sequence: TGTGCCAGCGGACCCCCAGGCGGGGGTCGCTACGAGCAGTACTTC.

This clone turned up a few times. V gene TRBV18 combines with J gene TRBJ1-2; no clear D gene. The CDR3 runs 12 residues. Trimming pared 2 bases from V and 9 bases from J, leaving 10 bases between. Per the germline V gene, CDR1 is KGHSH and CDR2 is LQKENI. The CDR3 sequence is CASSPDSRSYTF. The CDR3 nucleotides are TGTGCCAGCTCACCAGATTCAAGAAGCTACACCTTC.

The chain uses TRBV7-2 and TRBJ1-5, with D maybe TRBD1 (5 bases). Per germline, CDR1 SGHTA and CDR2 FQGNSA. The CDR3 has 14 residues. V was shortened by 5 bases and J by 3 bases, with 11 bases between the two germline ends. The CDR3 DNA reads TGTGCCAGCAGCCAGCGACAGTACAATCAGCCCCAGCATTTT. Its translation: CASSQRQYNQPQHF.

This rearrangement joins TRBV5-1 to TRBJ1-4; 7 nucleotides match TRBD1. This CDR3 spans 15 amino acids. Germline CDR1 SGHRS, CDR2 YFSETQ. After removal of 3 bases from V and 3 bases from J, the junction contained 5 bases not matched to a gene. The CDR3 reads CASSSTGEPNEKLFF. The CDR3 DNA is TGCGCCAGCAGCTCCACAGGGGAACCTAATGAAAAACTGTTTTTT.

The V call is TRBV5-1, the J call TRBJ2-7; TRBD1 matches at 8 bases. The ends lost 1 base at V and 5 bases at J; junction bases unmatched: 5. Germline V lookup: CDR1 SGHRS, CDR2 YFSETQ. This CDR3 is built from 14 residues. In DNA, the CDR3 is TGCGCCAGCAGCTTGTCGACAGGGGACGACGAGCAGTACTTC. Its translation: CASSLSTGDDEQYF.

This clone was seen once. The chain recombines TRBV5-1 with TRBJ1-1; 8 nucleotides agree with TRBD1. This CDR3 is 16 amino acids long. The germline CDR1 and CDR2 sequences are SGHRS and YFSETQ. V shed 4 bases, J shed 3 bases, and the junction held 11 bases outside the gene matches. The CDR3 bases are TGCGCCAGCAGCCAGGGGGCCCTAAACCCACACACTGAAGCTTTCTTT. It specifies CASSQGALNPHTEAFF.

This chain connects TRBV10-3 to TRBJ2-5; D remains ambiguous. CDR1 and CDR2 from the germline V gene are ENHRY and SYGVKD. The V gene lost 9 bases and the J gene lost 3 bases, with 11 bases spanning the gap. The CDR3 extends over 12 amino acids. The CDR3 spells CAIGPAEETQYF. The CDR3 nucleotides read TGTGCCATAGGACCGGCTGAAGAGACCCAGTACTTC.

The chain couples TRBV7-9 to TRBJ1-1; D call uncertain. Trimming removed 2 bases at V and 5 bases at J, with 12 bases between. Germline CDR1 and CDR2: SEHNR and FQNEAQ (reference sequence). The CDR3 length is 14 residues. In DNA, the CDR3 is TGTGCCAGCAGCTTAAACTCATGGGAGACTGAAGCTTTCTTT. Translation: CASSLNSWETEAFF.

The chain is built from TRBV6-6 and TRBJ2-5; D is perhaps TRBD1 or TRBD2 (5 bases each). With 7 bases removed from V and 5 bases from J, the gap between germline ends came to 14 bases. CDR1 is MNHNY and CDR2 is SVGAGI in the germline V gene (reference sequence). The CDR3 extends over 13 amino acids. The CDR3 DNA follows: TGTGCCAGCACTCGTAATGAGGGGGAGACCCAGTACTTC. The encoded protein is CASTRNEGETQYF.

The chain couples TRBV5-1 to TRBJ2-4; 8 positions agree with TRBD2. The V and J ends lost 4 bases and 0 bases, in that order; junction bases with no gene match: 3. CDR1 and CDR2 from the germline V gene are SGHRS and YFSETQ. The CDR3 is made up of 15 amino acids. The CDR3 sequence: CASSPGGVAKNIQYF. The CDR3 DNA sequence: TGCGCCAGCAGCCCCGGGGGGGTAGCCAAAAACATTCAGTACTTC.